This T cell receptor beta chain was sequenced during a study of beta chain features in type 1 diabetes. This clone was detected only a few times. This CDR3 contains 17 residues. Germline CDR1 and CDR2: SGDLS and YYNGEE. V gave up 0 bases and J gave up 0 bases; unmatched junction bases: 3. The study reverse transcribed the entire isolated RNA, so it sequenced expressed TCRB transcripts. Sequencing used immunoSEQ multiplex PCR; TCRdb keeps in-frame clones, though not all of them. The sample has around 500,000 clones; 30% are singletons. The chain joins TRBV9 to TRBJ2-6, with TRBD2 matching 7 bases. The source material was naive CD4+ T cells from blood. The source of this sequence is a man between 18 and 35 years old in good health. The CDR3 nucleotides read TGTGCCAGCAGCGTAGCTGGCGGGGGCTCTGGGGCCAACGTCCTGACTTTC. This sequence encodes CASSVAGGGSGANVLTF. The complete variable domain, with remaining parts taken from reference TRBV9 and TRBJ2-6, reads DSGVTQTPKHLITATGQRVTLRCSPRSGDLSVYWYQQSLDQGLQFLIQYYNGEERAKGNILERFSAQQFPDLHSELNLSSLELGDSALYFCASSVAGGGSGANVLTFGAGSRLTVL.